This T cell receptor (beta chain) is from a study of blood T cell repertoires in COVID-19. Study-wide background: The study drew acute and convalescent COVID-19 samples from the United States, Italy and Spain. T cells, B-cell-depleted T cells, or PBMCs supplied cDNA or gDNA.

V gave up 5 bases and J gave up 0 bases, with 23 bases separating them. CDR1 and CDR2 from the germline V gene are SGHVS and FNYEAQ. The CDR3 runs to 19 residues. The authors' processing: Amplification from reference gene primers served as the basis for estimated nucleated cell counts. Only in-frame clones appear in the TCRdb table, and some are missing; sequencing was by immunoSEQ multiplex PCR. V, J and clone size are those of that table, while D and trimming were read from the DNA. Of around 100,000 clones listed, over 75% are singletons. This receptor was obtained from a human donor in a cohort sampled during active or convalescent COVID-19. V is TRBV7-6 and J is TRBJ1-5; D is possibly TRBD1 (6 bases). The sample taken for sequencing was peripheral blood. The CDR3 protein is CASSPPSEGGHYSNQPQHF. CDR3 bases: TGTGCCAGCAGCCCCCCCTCGGAGGGGGGGCATTATAGCAATCAGCCCCAGCATTTT.